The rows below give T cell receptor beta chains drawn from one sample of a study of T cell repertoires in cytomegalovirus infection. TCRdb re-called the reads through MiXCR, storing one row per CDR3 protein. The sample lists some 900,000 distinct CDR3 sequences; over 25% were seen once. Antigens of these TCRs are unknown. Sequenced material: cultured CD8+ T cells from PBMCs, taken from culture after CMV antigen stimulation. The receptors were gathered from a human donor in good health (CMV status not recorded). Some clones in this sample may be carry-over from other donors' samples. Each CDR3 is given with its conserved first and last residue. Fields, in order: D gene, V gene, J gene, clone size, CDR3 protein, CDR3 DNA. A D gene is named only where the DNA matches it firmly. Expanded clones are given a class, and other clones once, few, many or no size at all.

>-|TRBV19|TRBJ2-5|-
CASNPTGSQETQYF
TGTGCCAGTAACCCGACGGGCTCCCAAGAGACCCAGTACTTC
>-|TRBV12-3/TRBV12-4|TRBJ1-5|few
CASKGRYNQPQHF
TGTGCCAGCAAGGGACGTTACAATCAGCCCCAGCATTTT
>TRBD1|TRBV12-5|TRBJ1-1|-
CASGYYLSGTGGRTEAFF
TGTGCTAGTGGCTACTACCTCTCCGGGACAGGGGGCCGCACTGAAGCTTTCTTT
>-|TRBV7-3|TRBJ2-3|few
CASSSIGGQDTQYF
TGTGCCAGCAGCTCCATCGGGGGGCAGGATACGCAGTATTTT
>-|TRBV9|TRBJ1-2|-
CASSGRDHYGYTF
TGTGCCAGCAGCGGGCGGGACCACTATGGCTACACCTTC
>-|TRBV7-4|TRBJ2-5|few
CASAAPGGKETQYF
TGTGCCAGCGCGGCCCCGGGGGGCAAAGAGACCCAGTACTTC
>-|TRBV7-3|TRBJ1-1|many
CASSLTGRRDEAFF
TGTGCCAGCAGCCTAACAGGGAGACGGGATGAAGCTTTCTTT
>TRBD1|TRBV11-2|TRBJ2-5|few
CASSFSTGGIQETQYF
TGTGCCAGCAGCTTCAGTACAGGGGGAATACAAGAGACCCAGTACTTC
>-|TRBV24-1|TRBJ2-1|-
CATSPGTPINNEQFF
TGTGCCACCAGTCCCGGGACACCCATTAACAATGAGCAGTTCTTC
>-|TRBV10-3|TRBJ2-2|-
CAITADLTGELFF
TGTGCCATCACCGCAGACCTCACCGGGGAGCTGTTTTTT
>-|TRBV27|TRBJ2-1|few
CASSLSLVSPNEQFF
TGTGCCAGCAGTTTATCACTAGTCTCACCGAATGAGCAGTTCTTC
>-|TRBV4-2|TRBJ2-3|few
CASSQDPRSTDTQYF
TGTGCCAGCAGCCAAGATCCTAGGAGCACAGATACGCAGTATTTT
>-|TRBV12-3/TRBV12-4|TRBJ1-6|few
CASSLSSQGRNSPLHF
TGTGCCAGCAGTTTATCGAGTCAGGGACGTAATTCACCCCTCCACTTT